Below, one T cell receptor (beta chain) is given with its context. The data stem from a study of blood T cell repertoires in COVID-19. Study summary: The study drew acute and convalescent COVID-19 samples from the United States, Italy and Spain.

The germline V gene has CDR1 SGHTA and CDR2 FQGNSA. With V trimmed by 3 bases and J by 4 bases, 10 bases remained unmatched. The CDR3 runs to 18 residues. Assay: immunoSEQ multiplex PCR; the TCRdb copy retains only in-frame clones and omits some. The sample has around 160,000 clones; around 80% are singletons. The sequenced sample was peripheral blood. The chain uses TRBV7-2 and TRBJ2-7; 15 positions match TRBD2. This TCR derives from a human donor with acute or convalescent COVID-19. The donor label of this sample is uncertain. The CDR3 region is CASSFTLGLAGGQYEQYF. The CDR3 nucleotides read TGTGCCAGCAGCTTTACTCTCGGACTAGCGGGGGGGCAATACGAGCAGTACTTC. Full variable domain (rest looked up from reference TRBV7-2 and TRBJ2-7): GAGVSQSPSNKVTEKGKDVELRCDPISGHTALYWYRQSLGQGLEFLIYFQGNSAPDKSGLPSDRFSAERTGGSVSTLTIQRTQQEDSAVYLCASSFTLGLAGGQYEQYFGPGTRLTVT.